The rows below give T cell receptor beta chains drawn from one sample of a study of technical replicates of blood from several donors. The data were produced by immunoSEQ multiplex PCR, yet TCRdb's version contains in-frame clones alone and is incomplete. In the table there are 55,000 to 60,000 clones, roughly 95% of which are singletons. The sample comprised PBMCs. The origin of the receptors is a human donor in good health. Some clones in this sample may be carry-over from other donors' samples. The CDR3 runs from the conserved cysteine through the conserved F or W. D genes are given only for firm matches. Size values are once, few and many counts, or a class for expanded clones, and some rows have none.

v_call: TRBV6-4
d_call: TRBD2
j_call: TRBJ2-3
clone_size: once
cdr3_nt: TGTGCCAGCAGTGAGACTAGCGGGAGGGCTGCAGATACGCAGTATTTT
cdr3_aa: CASSETSGRAADTQYF

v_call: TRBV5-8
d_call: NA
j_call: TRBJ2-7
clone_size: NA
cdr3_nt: TGTGCCAGCAGCTTGGTGACGGGATACGAGCAGTACTTC
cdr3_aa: CASSLVTGYEQYF

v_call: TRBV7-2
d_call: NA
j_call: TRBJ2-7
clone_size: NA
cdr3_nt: TGTGCCAGCAGCCCCCGCAGCTACGAGCAGTACTTC
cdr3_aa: CASSPRSYEQYF

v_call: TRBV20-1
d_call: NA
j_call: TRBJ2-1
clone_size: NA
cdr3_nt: TGCAGTGCTAGCGGAGAGGGGCAGTTCTTC
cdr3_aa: CSASGEGQFF

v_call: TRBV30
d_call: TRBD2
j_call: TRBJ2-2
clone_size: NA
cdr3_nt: TGTGCCTGGAGTGCATCGAGGACTAGTGACACCGGGGAGCTGTTTTTT
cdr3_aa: CAWSASRTSDTGELFF

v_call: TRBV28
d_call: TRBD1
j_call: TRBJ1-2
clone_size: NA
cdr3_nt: TGTGCCAGCACCCCTGGGGACAGAACGTATGGCTACACCTTC
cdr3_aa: CASTPGDRTYGYTF

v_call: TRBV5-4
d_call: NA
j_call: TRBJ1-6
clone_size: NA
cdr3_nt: TGTGCCAGCAGCTTGGAAACAGGGAGCTCCTATAATTCACCCCTCCACTTT
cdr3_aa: CASSLETGSSYNSPLHF

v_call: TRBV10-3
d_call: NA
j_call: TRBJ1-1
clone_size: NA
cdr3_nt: TGTGCCATCGGCAACATGAACACTGAAGCTTTCTTT
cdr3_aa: CAIGNMNTEAFF

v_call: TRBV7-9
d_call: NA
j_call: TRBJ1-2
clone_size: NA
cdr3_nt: TGTGCCAGCAGCCAACAGGGCTCAGGCGGCTACACCTTC
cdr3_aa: CASSQQGSGGYTF

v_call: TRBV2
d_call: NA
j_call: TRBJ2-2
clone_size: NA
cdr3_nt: TGTGCCAGCAGTGCAGGACAGACAGGCGGGGAGCTGTTTTTT
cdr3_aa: CASSAGQTGGELFF

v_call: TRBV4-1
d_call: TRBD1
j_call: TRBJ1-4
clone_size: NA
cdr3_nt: TGCGCCAGCAGCCAAACGGGGGCCGGGACAGTTAATGAAAAACTGTTTTTT
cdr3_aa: CASSQTGAGTVNEKLFF

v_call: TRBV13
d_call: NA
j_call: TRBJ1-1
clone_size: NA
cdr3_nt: TGTGCCAGCAAGGCCGGGGGTATGGTTGAAGCTTTCTTT
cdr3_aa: CASKAGGMVEAFF

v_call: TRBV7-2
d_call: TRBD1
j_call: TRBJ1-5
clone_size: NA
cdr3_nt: TGTGCCAGCAGCTTAGTCCCGGCAGGGGGTAATCAGCCCCAGCATTTT
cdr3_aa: CASSLVPAGGNQPQHF

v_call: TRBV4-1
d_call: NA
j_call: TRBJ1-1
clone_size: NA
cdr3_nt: TGCGCCAGCAGCCATCCCCCAGGGGAGCCTACTGAAGCTTTCTTT
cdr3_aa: CASSHPPGEPTEAFF

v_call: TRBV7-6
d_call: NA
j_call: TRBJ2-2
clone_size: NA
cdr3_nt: TGTGCCAGCACCACTTCCGGGGAGCTGTTTTTT
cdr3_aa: CASTTSGELFF

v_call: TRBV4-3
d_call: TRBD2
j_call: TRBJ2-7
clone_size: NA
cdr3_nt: TGCGCCAGCAGCCAAGATAGAGCGGGAGGTACCTACGAGCAGTACTTC
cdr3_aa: CASSQDRAGGTYEQYF

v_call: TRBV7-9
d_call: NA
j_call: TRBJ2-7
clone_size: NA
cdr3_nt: TGTGCCAGCAGCAACACGACAGGCCCCTACGAGCAGTACTTC
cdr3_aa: CASSNTTGPYEQYF

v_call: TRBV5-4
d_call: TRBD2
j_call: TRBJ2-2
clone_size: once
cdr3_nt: TGTGCCAGCAGCTCCCGGACTAGCGGGAGTGCGAACACCGGGGAGCTGTTTTTT
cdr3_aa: CASSSRTSGSANTGELFF

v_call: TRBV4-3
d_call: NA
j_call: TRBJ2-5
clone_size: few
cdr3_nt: TGCGCCAGCAGCACCTCATACGGAGGCAGGGAGACCCAGTACTTC
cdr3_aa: CASSTSYGGRETQYF

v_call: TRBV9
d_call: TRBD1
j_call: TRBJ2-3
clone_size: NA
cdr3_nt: TGTGCCAGCAGTACAGGGGGGTACACAGATACGCAGTATTTT
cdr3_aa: CASSTGGYTDTQYF

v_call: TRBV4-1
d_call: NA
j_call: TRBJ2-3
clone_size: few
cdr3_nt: TGCGCCAGCAAAGTAGGACTCGGAGATACGCAGTATTTT
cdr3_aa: CASKVGLGDTQYF

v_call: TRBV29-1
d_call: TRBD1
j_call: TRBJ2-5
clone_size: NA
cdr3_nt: TGCAGCGCTCGGACAGGGGCCCAAGAGACCCAGTACTTC
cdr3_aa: CSARTGAQETQYF